This T cell receptor (beta chain) derives from a study of blood T cell repertoires in COVID-19. Study information: Acute-phase and convalescent COVID-19 samples originated in the United States, Italy and Spain. PBMCs, B-cell-depleted T cells, or T cells provided the cDNA or gDNA that made up the material.

J lost 7 bases, V lost 4 bases, and 7 bases had no gene match. The CDR3 runs to 14 residues. Authors' data handling: Quantification of nucleated cells was approximated via reference gene primer amplification. Sequencing was performed with immunoSEQ multiplex PCR; in TCRdb, only in-frame clones are kept and a portion is missing. V and J calls and clone size follow that table, whereas D and trimming were derived from the DNA. Among 380,000 or so clones, more than 65% were seen once, and the ten largest hold roughly 1.2%. The clonotype comes from a human donor with acute or convalescent COVID-19. The donor label of this sample is uncertain. V usage is TRBV23-1 and J usage is TRBJ2-4; 7 nucleotides align to TRBD1. TRBV23-1 is an ORF, and what it does is uncertain. The source material was peripheral blood. This CDR3 reads CASSLALQGNIQYF. In nucleotides, the CDR3 is TGCGCCAGCAGTCTAGCACTACAGGGGAACATTCAGTACTTC.